The subject of this entry is one T cell receptor beta chain. No cognate antigen has been identified for it. No base qualities exist here, and no much larger clone lies one base off it. Patients with a history of autoimmune disease or receiving systemic immunosuppression were excluded from the trial. Peripheral blood for TCR sequencing was collected from all dose cohorts at baseline, on cycle 4 day 1, and on cycle 7 day 1. Samples came from an open-label, multicenter, first-in-human phase I dose-escalation trial of ivuxolimab. Adults with locally advanced or metastatic melanoma, renal cell carcinoma, hepatocellular carcinoma or head and neck squamous cell carcinoma were enrolled in the trial. CD4+ and CD8+ T cells were sorted separately from peripheral blood before TCR sequencing. The sample comes from a study of OX40 agonist ivuxolimab in advanced cancers. For the study in its entirety: Ivuxolimab was an agonistic, fully human IgG2 monoclonal antibody directed against OX40 (CD134), a costimulatory receptor. Patients were allowed to have had prior anti-PD-1, anti-PD-L1 or anti-CTLA-4 therapy, and approximately 39% of the dose-escalation patients had been treated with checkpoint inhibitors. The paper describes the monotherapy dose-escalation part (N = 52 patients) of the phase I trial of ivuxolimab. The dose-escalation cohort was 82.7% male with a mean age of around 64 years, ranging from 23 to 79. Three dose-escalation patients achieved partial responses, one with hepatocellular carcinoma and two with cutaneous melanoma. The purpose of peripheral TCRbeta sequencing was to test whether ivuxolimab changed TCR sequence diversity and led to clonal T-cell expansion. Intravenous ivuxolimab was administered to patients every 2 weeks at six dose levels: 0.01, 0.1, 0.3, 1.5, 3 and 10 mg/kg. Of the approximately 50 patients in dose escalation, some 19 had hepatocellular carcinoma, approximately 15 had melanoma, 9 had renal cell carcinoma and 9 had head and neck cancer.

From cysteine to phenylalanine, the CDR3 is 15 amino acids long. Only the CDR3 portion is preserved as DNA: 45 bases, with reading frame beginning at the first base. Based on the germline V gene (reference sequence), the CDR1 and CDR2 sequences are PRHDT and FYEKMQ. V loses 5 bases of germline sequence and J loses 0 bases, and the interval between the two ends is 11 bases. Genomic DNA was extracted from sorted cells for sequencing of the TCRbeta CDR3 region. The immunoSEQ Assay was used for sequencing of TCRbeta CDR3 regions. TCRdb limited this immuneACCESS table to in-frame rearrangements with V and J called. A share of clones is missing; checked studies link under half to unresolved V genes, and the rest is unexplained. For this sample the table gives under 85,000 clones, of which approximately 89% were detected only once. Jointly, the top ten make up under 0.8% of the sample. The investigation overall reported the following: At doses from 0.1 to 3.0 mg/kg, clonal expansion was seen in both CD4+ and CD8+ blood T cells between baseline and week 6. Low levels of normalized T-cell clonal expansion were also seen in some patients who did not respond. After ivuxolimab, CD8+ T cells had more expanded clones than CD4+ T cells on average. In the 0.1-3.0 mg/kg groups, partial responders had among the lowest normalized peripheral clonal expansion, particularly in CD8+ T cells. Which antigens the clonally expanded peripheral T cells were specific for was not determined.

This clonotype originated in an adult with an advanced solid tumor such as melanoma, head and neck, liver or kidney cancer. The rearranged segments are TRBV13 and TRBJ1-3, with TRBD1 perhaps the D gene, on 5 matching bases. Specimen: CD4+ or CD8+ T cells sorted from blood, collected in a trial of the OX40 agonist ivuxolimab. The bases read TGTGCCAGCAGCCGGGGCAGGGCCTCTGGAAACACCATATATTTT. This codes for CASSRGRASGNTIYF. The variable domain in full, with residues beyond the CDR3 obtained from the reference TRBV13 and TRBJ1-3 genes, is AAGVIQSPRHLIKEKRETATLKCYPIPRHDTVYWYQQGPGQDPQFLISFYEKMQSDKGSIPDRFSAQQFSDYHSELNMSSLELGDSALYFCASSRGRASGNTIYFGEGSWLTVV.